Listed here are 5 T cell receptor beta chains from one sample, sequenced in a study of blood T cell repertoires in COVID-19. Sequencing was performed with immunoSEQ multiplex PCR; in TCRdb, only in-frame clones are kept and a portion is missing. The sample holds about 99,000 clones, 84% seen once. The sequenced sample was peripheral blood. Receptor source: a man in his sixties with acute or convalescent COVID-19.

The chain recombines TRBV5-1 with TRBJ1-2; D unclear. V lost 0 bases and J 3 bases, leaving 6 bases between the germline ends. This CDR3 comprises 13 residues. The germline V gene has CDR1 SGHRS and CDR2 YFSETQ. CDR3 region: CASSLAQYYGYTF. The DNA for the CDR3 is TGCGCCAGCAGCTTGGCACAGTACTATGGCTACACCTTC.

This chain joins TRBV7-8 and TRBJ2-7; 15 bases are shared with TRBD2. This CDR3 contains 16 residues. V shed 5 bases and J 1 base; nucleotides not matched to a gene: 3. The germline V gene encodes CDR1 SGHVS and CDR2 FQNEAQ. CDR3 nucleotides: TGTGCCAGCAGCGTGGGACTAGCGGGAGGTTCCTACGAGCAGTACTTC. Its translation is CASSVGLAGGSYEQYF.

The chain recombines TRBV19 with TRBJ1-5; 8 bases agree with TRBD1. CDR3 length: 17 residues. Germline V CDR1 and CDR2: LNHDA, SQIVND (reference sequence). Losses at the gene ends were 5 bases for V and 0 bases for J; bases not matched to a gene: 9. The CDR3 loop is CASSSGTGYYSNQPQHF. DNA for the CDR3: TGTGCCAGTAGTTCCGGGACAGGCTATTATAGCAATCAGCCCCAGCATTTT.

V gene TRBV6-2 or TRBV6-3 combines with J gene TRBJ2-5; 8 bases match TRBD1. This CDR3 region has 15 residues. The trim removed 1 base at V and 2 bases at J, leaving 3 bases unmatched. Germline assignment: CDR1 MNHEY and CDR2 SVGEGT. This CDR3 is CASSYFRGQQETQYF. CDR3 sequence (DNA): TGTGCCAGCAGTTACTTCAGGGGGCAACAAGAGACCCAGTACTTC.

Written as DNA, the CDR3 is TGTGCCAGCAGCTCCAAGGGGGGGGACGGGGAGCTGTTTTTT. Translated: CASSSKGGDGELFF. This chain connects TRBV5-4 to TRBJ2-2; maybe TRBD2 (7 bases). The CDR3 spans 14 residues. Germline V gene data show CDR1 as SGHNT and CDR2 as YYREEE (reference sequence). V shed 3 bases and J shed 7 bases, with 13 bases lying between them.